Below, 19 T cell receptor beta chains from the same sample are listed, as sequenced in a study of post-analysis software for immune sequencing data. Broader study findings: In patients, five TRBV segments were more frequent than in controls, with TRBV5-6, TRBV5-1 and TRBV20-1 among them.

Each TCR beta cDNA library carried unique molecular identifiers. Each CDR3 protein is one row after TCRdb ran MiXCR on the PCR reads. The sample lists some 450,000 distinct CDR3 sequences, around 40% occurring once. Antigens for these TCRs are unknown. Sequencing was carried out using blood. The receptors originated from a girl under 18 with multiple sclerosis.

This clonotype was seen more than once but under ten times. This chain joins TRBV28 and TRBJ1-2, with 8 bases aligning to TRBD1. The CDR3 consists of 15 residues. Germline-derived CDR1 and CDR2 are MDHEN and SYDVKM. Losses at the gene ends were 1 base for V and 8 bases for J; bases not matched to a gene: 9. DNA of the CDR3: TGTGCCAGCAGTTTATTTGGGCAGGGGGCGAGGGGCTACACCTTC. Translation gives CASSLFGQGARGYTF.

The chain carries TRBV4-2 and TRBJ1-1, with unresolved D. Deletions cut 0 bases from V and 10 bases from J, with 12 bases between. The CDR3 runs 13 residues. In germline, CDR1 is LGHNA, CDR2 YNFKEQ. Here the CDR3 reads CASSQDSQPGAFF. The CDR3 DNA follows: TGTGCCAGCAGCCAAGATAGTCAGCCGGGAGCTTTCTTT.

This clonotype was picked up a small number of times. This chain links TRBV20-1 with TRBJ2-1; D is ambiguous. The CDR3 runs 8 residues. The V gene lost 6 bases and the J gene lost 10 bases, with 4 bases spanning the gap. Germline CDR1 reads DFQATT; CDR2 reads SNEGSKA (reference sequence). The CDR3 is CSAGEQFF. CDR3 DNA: TGCAGTGCGGGAGAGCAGTTCTTC.

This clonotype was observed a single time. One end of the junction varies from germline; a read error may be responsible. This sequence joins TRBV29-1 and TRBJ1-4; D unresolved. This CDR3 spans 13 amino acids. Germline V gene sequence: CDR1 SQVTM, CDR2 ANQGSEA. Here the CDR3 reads CSVEGYPEGKRFF. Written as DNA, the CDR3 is TGCAGCGTTGAGGGTTACCCGGAGGGAAAACGGTTTTTT.

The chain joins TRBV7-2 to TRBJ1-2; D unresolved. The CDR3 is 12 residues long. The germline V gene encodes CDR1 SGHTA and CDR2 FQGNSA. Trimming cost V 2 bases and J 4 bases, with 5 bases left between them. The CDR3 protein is CASSLNSYGYTF. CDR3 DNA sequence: TGTGCCAGCAGCTTAAATTCCTATGGCTACACCTTC.

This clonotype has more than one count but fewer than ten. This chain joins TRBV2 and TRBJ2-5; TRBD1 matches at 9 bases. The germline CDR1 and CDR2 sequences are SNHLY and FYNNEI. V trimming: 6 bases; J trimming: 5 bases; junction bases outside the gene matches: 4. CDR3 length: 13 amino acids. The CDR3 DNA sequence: TGTGCCAGCAGGAAGGACAGGGGCGAGACCCAGTACTTC. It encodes CASRKDRGETQYF.

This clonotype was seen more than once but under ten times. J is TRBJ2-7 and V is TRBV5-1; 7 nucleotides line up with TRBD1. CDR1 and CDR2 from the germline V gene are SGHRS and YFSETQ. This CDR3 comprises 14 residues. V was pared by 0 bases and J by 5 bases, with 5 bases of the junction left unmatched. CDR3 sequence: CASSLGGRGNEQYF. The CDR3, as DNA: TGCGCCAGCAGCTTGGGTGGCAGGGGGAACGAGCAGTACTTC.

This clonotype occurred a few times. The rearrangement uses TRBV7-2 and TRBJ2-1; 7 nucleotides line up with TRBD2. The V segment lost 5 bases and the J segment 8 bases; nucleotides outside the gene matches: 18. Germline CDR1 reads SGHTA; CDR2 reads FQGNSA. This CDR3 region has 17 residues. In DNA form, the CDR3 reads TGTGCCAGCAGCCCAAGCCGAGCGGGAATTCTTTTAGATGAGCAGTTCTTC. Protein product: CASSPSRAGILLDEQFF.

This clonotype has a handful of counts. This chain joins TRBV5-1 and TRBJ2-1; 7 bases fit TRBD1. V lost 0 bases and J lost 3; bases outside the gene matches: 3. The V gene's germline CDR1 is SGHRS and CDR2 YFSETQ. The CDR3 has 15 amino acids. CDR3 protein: CASSLEGAGYNEQFF. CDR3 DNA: TGCGCCAGCAGCTTGGAGGGGGCTGGCTACAATGAGCAGTTCTTC.

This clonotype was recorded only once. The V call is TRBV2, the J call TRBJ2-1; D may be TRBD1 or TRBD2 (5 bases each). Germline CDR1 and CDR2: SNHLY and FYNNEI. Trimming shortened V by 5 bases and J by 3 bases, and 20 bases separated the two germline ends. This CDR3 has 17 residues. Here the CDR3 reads CASSSLGTNDVYNEQFF. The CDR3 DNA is TGTGCCAGCAGTTCCTTAGGGACGAACGACGTCTACAATGAGCAGTTCTTC.

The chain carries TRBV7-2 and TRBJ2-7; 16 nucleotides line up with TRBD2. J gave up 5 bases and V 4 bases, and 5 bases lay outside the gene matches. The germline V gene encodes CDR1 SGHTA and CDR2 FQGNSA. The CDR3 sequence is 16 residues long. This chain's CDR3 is CASSSGLAGGLHEQYF. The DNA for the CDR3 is TGTGCCAGCAGCTCGGGACTAGCGGGAGGGCTCCACGAGCAGTACTTC.

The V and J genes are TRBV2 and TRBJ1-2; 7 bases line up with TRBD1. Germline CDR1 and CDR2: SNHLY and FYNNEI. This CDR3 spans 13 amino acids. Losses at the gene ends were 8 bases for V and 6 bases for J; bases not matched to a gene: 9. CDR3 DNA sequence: TGTGCCAGCGAACCGACAGGGTACCATGGCTACACCTTC. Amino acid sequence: CASEPTGYHGYTF. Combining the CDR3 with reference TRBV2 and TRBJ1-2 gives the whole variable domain EPEVTQTPSHQVTQMGQEVILRCVPISNHLYFYWYRQILGQKVEFLVSFYNNEISEKSEIFDDQFSVERPDGSNFTLKIRSTKLEDSAMYFCASEPTGYHGYTFGSGTRLTVV.

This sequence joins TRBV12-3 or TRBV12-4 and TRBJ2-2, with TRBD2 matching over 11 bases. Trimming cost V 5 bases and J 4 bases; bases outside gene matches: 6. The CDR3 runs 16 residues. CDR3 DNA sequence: TGTGCCAGCAGTCTGATACTAGCGGGAGCCACCGGGGAGCTGTTTTTT. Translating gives CASSLILAGATGELFF.

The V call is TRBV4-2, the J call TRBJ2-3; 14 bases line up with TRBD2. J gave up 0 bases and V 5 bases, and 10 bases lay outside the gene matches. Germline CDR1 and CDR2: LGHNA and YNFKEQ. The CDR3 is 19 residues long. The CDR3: CASSSGLAGAISSTDTQYF. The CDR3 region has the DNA TGTGCCAGCAGCTCGGGACTAGCGGGGGCGATATCTAGCACAGATACGCAGTATTTT.

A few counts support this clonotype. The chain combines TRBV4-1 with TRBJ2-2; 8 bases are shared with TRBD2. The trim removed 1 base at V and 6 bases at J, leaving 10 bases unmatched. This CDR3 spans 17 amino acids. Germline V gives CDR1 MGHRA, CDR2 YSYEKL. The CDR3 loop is CASSQVDLGLGAGELFF. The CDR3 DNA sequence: TGCGCCAGCAGCCAAGTAGACCTGGGACTAGGGGCCGGGGAGCTGTTTTTT.

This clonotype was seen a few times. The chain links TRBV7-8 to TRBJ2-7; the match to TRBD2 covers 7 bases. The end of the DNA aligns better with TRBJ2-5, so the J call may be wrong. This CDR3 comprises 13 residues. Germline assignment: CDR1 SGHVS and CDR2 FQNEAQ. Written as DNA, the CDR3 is TGTGCCAGTAGCCCGACTAGCCAGGAGACCCAGTACTTC. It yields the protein CASSPTSQETQYF.

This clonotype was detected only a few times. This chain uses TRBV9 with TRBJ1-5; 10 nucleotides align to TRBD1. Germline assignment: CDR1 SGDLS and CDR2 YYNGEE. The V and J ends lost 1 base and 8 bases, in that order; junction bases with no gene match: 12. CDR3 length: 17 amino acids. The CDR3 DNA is TGTGCCAGCAGCGTACGACAGGGGGCTTTAAAAGGGAAGCCCCAGCATTTT. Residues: CASSVRQGALKGKPQHF.

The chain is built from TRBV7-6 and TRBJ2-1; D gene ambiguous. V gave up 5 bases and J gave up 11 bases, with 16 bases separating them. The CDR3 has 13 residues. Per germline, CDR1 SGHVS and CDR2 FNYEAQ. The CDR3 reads CASSPKLGSKQFF. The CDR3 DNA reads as TGTGCCAGCAGCCCCAAGTTAGGGTCTAAGCAGTTCTTC.

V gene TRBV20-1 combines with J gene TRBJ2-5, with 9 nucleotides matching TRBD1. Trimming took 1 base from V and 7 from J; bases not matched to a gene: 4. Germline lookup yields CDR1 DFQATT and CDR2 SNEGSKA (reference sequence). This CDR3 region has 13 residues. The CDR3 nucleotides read TGCAGTGCTAGAGGACAGGGGGTTAGGACCCAGTACTTC. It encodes CSARGQGVRTQYF.